The 9 T cell receptor beta chains given below trace back to one sample, sequenced in a study of T cell responses to AZD1222 COVID-19 vaccine. Profiled with immunoSEQ multiplex PCR; TCRdb holds only in-frame clones, not every one. The sample includes some 74,000 clones, 90% of them seen just once. The source material was peripheral blood, sampled 28 days after the second AZD1222 dose. Every receptor here comes from an adult who received the AZD1222 COVID-19 vaccine.

The V and J genes are TRBV5-1 and TRBJ1-4, with TRBD1 matching over 9 bases. The CDR3 is 14 residues long. With 4 bases clipped from V and 8 bases from J, the junction kept 6 bases outside the gene matches. The germline V gene encodes CDR1 SGHRS and CDR2 YFSETQ. The CDR3 nucleotides read TGCGCCAGCAGCACAGGGGGCGATCGCGAAAAACTGTTTTTT. Its protein is CASSTGGDREKLFF.

V gene TRBV9 combines with J gene TRBJ1-1; D ambiguous. V was cut by 2 bases and J by 1 base, with 12 bases left in between. Germline V lookup: CDR1 SGDLS, CDR2 YYNGEE. CDR3 size: 15 residues. DNA of the CDR3: TGTGCCAGCAGCGTCGGTTTAGGGTCGAACACTGAAGCTTTCTTT. Its protein product is CASSVGLGSNTEAFF.

The V call is TRBV7-6, the J call TRBJ1-2, with D unresolved. V gave up 7 bases and J gave up 8 bases, with 14 bases separating them. The CDR3 is 12 residues long. CDR1 is SGHVS, CDR2 FNYEAQ, per germline. The CDR3 sequence is CASITTAGGYTF. The CDR3, as DNA: TGTGCCAGCATAACCACCGCGGGAGGCTACACCTTC.

The chain uses TRBV29-1 and TRBJ1-2; 7 bases match TRBD1. Germline CDR1 SQVTM, CDR2 ANQGSEA. The CDR3 sequence is 12 residues long. J lost 4 bases, V lost 3 bases, and 2 bases had no gene match. The DNA of the CDR3 is TGCAGCGTTGAGGGGGACAGCTATGGCTACACCTTC. It yields the protein CSVEGDSYGYTF.

This chain links TRBV4-2 with TRBJ2-3; the match to TRBD1 covers 7 bases. V shed 3 bases, J shed 5 bases, and the junction held 5 bases outside the gene matches. Germline assignment: CDR1 LGHNA and CDR2 YNFKEQ. The CDR3 runs to 14 residues. The CDR3 DNA is TGTGCCAGCAGCCACACAGGGGACATAGATACGCAGTATTTT. This gives the protein CASSHTGDIDTQYF.

The J gene is TRBJ1-1, the V gene TRBV12-3 or TRBV12-4; 7 bases match TRBD1. This CDR3 has 13 amino acids. The trim removed 7 bases at V and 6 bases at J, leaving 8 bases unmatched. In DNA form, the CDR3 reads TGTGCCAGCACTACAGGGGTAGGTCCTGAAGCTTTCTTT. It specifies CASTTGVGPEAFF.

This chain uses TRBV9 with TRBJ2-2, with unresolved D. There are 14 residues in the CDR3. V shed 6 bases and J shed 2 bases, with 11 bases lying between them. Germline CDR1 is SGDLS and CDR2 is YYNGEE. Here the CDR3 DNA reads TGTGCCAGCACCCGACAATCTAACACCGGGGAGCTGTTTTTT. The encoded protein is CASTRQSNTGELFF.

J is TRBJ2-1 and V is TRBV6-5; D is unclear. This CDR3 contains 14 residues. CDR1 is MNHEY and CDR2 is SVGAGI in the germline V gene. The ends were cut back, 6 bases at V and 2 bases at J, with 11 bases in the middle. The CDR3 sequence is CASSSAYAYNEQFF. The CDR3 DNA sequence: TGTGCCAGCAGCTCGGCCTATGCCTACAATGAGCAGTTCTTC.

On this clone: The sample has other DNA sequences that encode this CDR3 too. The rearrangement joins TRBV28 to TRBJ1-5, with D unclear. The CDR3 covers 11 residues. From germline, CDR1 is MDHEN and CDR2 SYDVKM. V was cut by 2 bases and J by 8 bases, with 4 bases left in between. CDR3 nucleotide sequence: TGTGCCAGCAGTTTAGGAGAGCCCCAGCATTTT. Its protein product is CASSLGEPQHF. Variable domain in full (rest from reference TRBV28 and TRBJ1-5): DVKVTQSSRYLVKRTGEKVFLECVQDMDHENMFWYRQDPGLGLRLIYFSYDVKMKEKGDIPEGYSVSREKKERFSLILESASTNQTSMYLCASSLGEPQHFGDGTRLSIL.